The 7 T cell receptor beta chains below come from one sample, sequenced in a study of T cell repertoires in cytomegalovirus infection. Their antigen targets remain unknown. TCRdb independently ran MiXCR on the reads; one entry per CDR3 protein. The data contain about 900,000 distinct CDR3 sequences, approximately 33% of them singletons. Sequenced material: cultured CD8+ T cells from PBMCs, taken from culture after CMV antigen stimulation. The receptors shown here come from a human donor in good health (CMV status not recorded). Some clones in this sample may be carry-over from other donors' samples.

This clonotype was observed a handful of times. A read error may produce the germline difference seen at one junction end. The rearrangement uses TRBV7-7 and TRBJ2-5, with a possible D match to TRBD2 (6 bases). Germline CDR1 reads SSHAT; CDR2 reads FNYEAQ (reference sequence). The CDR3 has 15 residues. The CDR3 coding sequence is TGTGCTAGCAGCTTAAGGCGGGGATACCAAGAGACCCAGTACTTC. It specifies CASSLRRGYQETQYF.

This clonotype has ten or more counts. V and J are TRBV7-6 and TRBJ2-2; TRBD1 matches at 8 bases. Looked up from germline, CDR1 is SGHVS and CDR2 is FNYEAQ. The CDR3 consists of 15 residues. V lost 4 bases to trimming and J lost 2 bases; unmatched junction nucleotides: 3. The CDR3 bases are TGTGCCAGCAGCTCAGGGGGCTTTAACACCGGGGAGCTGTTTTTT. As protein: CASSSGGFNTGELFF.

A few counts support this clonotype. The genes are TRBV20-1 and TRBJ2-6; D is unresolved. V was clipped by 0 bases and J by 2 bases, with 14 bases between them. Germline V gene sequence: CDR1 DFQATT, CDR2 SNEGSKA (reference sequence). The CDR3 runs to 17 residues. The CDR3 is CSARDLAGGPGANVLTF. The CDR3 DNA sequence: TGCAGTGCTAGAGATCTGGCAGGTGGACCTGGGGCCAACGTCCTGACTTTC.

This chain uses TRBV5-5 with TRBJ2-7, with D possibly matching TRBD2 (6 bases). The germline CDR1 and CDR2 sequences are SGHKS and YYEKEE (reference sequence). The CDR3 length is 15 residues. Trimming stripped 4 bases from V and 1 base from J, with 15 bases between. The CDR3 coding sequence is TGTGCCAGCAGCCCGGGACTGCTCATTTCCTACGAGCAGTACGTC. It codes for CASSPGLLISYEQYV.

The chain has TRBV27 and TRBJ1-6; 10 bases fit TRBD1. Trimming at V came to 8 bases and at J to 14 bases, leaving 15 bases not matched to a gene. The CDR3 consists of 15 residues. Per the germline V gene, CDR1 is MNHEY and CDR2 is SMNVEV (reference sequence). The CDR3 loop is CASSFGGQGRISLHF. CDR3 in DNA: TGTGCCAGCTCCTTCGGGGGACAGGGGAGGATATCCCTCCACTTT.

The chain carries TRBV10-3 and TRBJ1-2, with D maybe TRBD1 (6 bases). The CDR3 contains 11 residues. The ends were cut back, 6 bases at V and 8 bases at J, with 10 bases in the middle. Germline V gene lookup returns CDR1 ENHRY and CDR2 SYGVKD. CDR3 nucleotide sequence: TGTGCCATCAGGAACAGGGAAGGCTACACCTTC. It codes for CAIRNREGYTF.

In this sample, this clonotype turned up a few times. This chain uses TRBV28 with TRBJ1-1; a weak D match, TRBD1 (6 bases). Germline loops: CDR1 MDHEN, CDR2 SYDVKM. The CDR3 is made up of 13 amino acids. V dropped 6 bases and J dropped 5 bases, with 13 bases sitting between them. Written as DNA, the CDR3 is TGTGCCAGCAGCTACAGGGTGTGGACTGAAGCTTTCTTT. The encoded protein is CASSYRVWTEAFF.